The 9 T cell receptor beta chains in this list originate from one sample, sequenced in a study of T cell repertoires in cytomegalovirus infection (dated by TCRdb to the late 2010s). The run used an Illumina HiSeq 1500. TCRdb handled the public reads itself, with Q25 trimming in fastp and clone calling in MiXCR, and kept productive beta chains. Identical CDR3 proteins give one entry, which carries the most common genes and DNA. The sample records about 140,000 distinct CDR3 sequences, roughly 6% of which are singletons. Of the sample, about 20% falls within the top ten clones. Sequencing was carried out using PBMCs. The receptors here all came from a human donor in good health (CMV status not recorded). Some clones in this sample may be carry-over from other donors' samples.

This clonotype occurred a few times. The chain combines TRBV20-1 with TRBJ1-2; D is possibly TRBD1 (6 bases). Germline CDR1 is DFQATT and CDR2 is SNEGSKA (reference sequence). The CDR3 totals 13 residues. V lost 5 bases, J lost 0 bases, and 10 bases lay in between. Here the CDR3 DNA reads TGCAGTGCTTTAGGACAGCCTAACTATGGCTACACCTTC. Its translation: CSALGQPNYGYTF.

This clonotype appeared many times. The rearrangement joins TRBV7-2 to TRBJ2-3, with unresolved D. The V gene lost 5 bases and the J gene lost 1 base, with 10 bases spanning the gap. Germline CDR1 is SGHTA and CDR2 is FQGNSA. The CDR3 has 14 residues. The CDR3 DNA is TGTGCCAGCAGCCCCTCACTACGCACAGATACGCAGTATTTT. Translated, it gives CASSPSLRTDTQYF.

In its sample, this clonotype was seen many times. The CDR3 DNA reads as TGTGCCAGCAGCTTAGTACAGGGATCGGTGAACACTGAAGCTTTCTTT. Protein product: CASSLVQGSVNTEAFF. The V call is TRBV7-8, the J call TRBJ1-1; TRBD1 might be the D (6 bases). CDR3 length equals 16 residues. Trimming took off 1 base at V and 0 bases at J, with 12 bases between the two ends. The germline CDR1 and CDR2 sequences are SGHVS and FQNEAQ.

This clonotype occurred many times. The gene calls are TRBV27 and TRBJ2-3; tentative D call: TRBD1 (6 bases). V lost 2 bases, J lost 0 bases, and 9 bases lay in between. Germline V gene data show CDR1 as MNHEY and CDR2 as SMNVEV (reference sequence). There are 15 residues in the CDR3. Written as DNA, the CDR3 is TGTGCCAGCAGTTTAAGGCAGGGGAGCACAGATACGCAGTATTTT. This gives the protein CASSLRQGSTDTQYF.

This chain links TRBV27 with TRBJ1-1; a possible D gene is TRBD1 (5 bases). The CDR3 loop spans 14 amino acids. Trimming pared 6 bases from V and 2 bases from J, leaving 13 bases between. Germline V gives CDR1 MNHEY, CDR2 SMNVEV (reference sequence). This CDR3 is CASRLGRDNTEAFF. The CDR3 nucleotides read TGTGCCAGCAGGTTGGGCAGGGATAACACTGAAGCTTTCTTT.

The chain recombines TRBV20-1 with TRBJ2-3; 10 positions agree with TRBD2. V lost 5 bases and J lost 2; bases outside the gene matches: 10. The germline V gene has CDR1 DFQATT and CDR2 SNEGSKA (reference sequence). This CDR3 spans 16 amino acids. The CDR3 nucleotides are TGCAGTGCTGCCCCCCATAGCGGGGGGTACACAGATACGCAGTATTTT. This translates into CSAAPHSGGYTDTQYF.

The chain employs TRBV29-1 and TRBJ2-1, with D uncertain. Germline V gives CDR1 SQVTM, CDR2 ANQGSEA. CDR3 length: 12 residues. V was clipped by 6 bases and J by 4 bases, with 10 bases between them. The chain's CDR3 is CSVVPDYNEQFF. CDR3 nucleotide sequence: TGCAGCGTCGTGCCGGATTACAATGAGCAGTTCTTC.

This clonotype was detected ten times or more. V is TRBV7-2 and J is TRBJ2-6, with a weak D call TRBD1 (6 bases). This CDR3 spans 15 amino acids. The V and J ends lost 8 bases and 1 base respectively, with 12 bases between them. Germline V lookup: CDR1 SGHTA, CDR2 FQGNSA. The CDR3 here is CASRIQGSGANVLTF. The DNA for the CDR3 is TGTGCCAGCCGAATCCAGGGGTCTGGGGCCAACGTCCTGACTTTC.

In this sample, this clonotype turned up many times. This chain uses TRBV28 with TRBJ2-3; weak D call: TRBD1 (6 bases). The CDR3 length is 15 residues. CDR1 and CDR2 from the germline V gene are MDHEN and SYDVKM. With 5 bases removed from V and 6 bases from J, the gap between germline ends came to 18 bases. The chain's CDR3 is CASSIRDTQGDTQYF. The CDR3, as DNA: TGTGCCAGCAGTATAAGGGACACCCAGGGGGATACGCAGTATTTT.